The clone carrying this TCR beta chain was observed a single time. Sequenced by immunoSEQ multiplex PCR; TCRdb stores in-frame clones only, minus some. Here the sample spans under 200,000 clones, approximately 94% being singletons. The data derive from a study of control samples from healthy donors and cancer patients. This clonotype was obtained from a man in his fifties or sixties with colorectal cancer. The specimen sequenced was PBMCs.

The CDR3 loop reads CASSEQGGVGGYTF. CDR3 in DNA: TGTGCCAGCAGTGAACAGGGGGGAGTGGGTGGCTACACCTTC. The chain employs TRBV2 and TRBJ1-2, with 7 bases identical to TRBD1. Losses at the gene ends were 2 bases for V and 7 bases for J; bases not matched to a gene: 7. Germline values: CDR1 SNHLY, CDR2 FYNNEI. The CDR3 has 14 amino acids.